This T cell receptor beta chain is drawn from a study of blood T cell repertoires in COVID-19. Overall study context: Collection of acute and convalescent COVID-19 samples took place in the United States, Italy and Spain. The cDNA or gDNA used as material had been derived from T cells, B-cell-depleted T cells, or PBMCs.

The method was immunoSEQ multiplex PCR; TCRdb's version includes in-frame clones alone and lacks a portion of them. The sample holds roughly 200,000 clones, about four fifths seen once. Looked up from germline, CDR1 is SGDLS and CDR2 is YYNGEE. The V gene lost 0 bases and the J gene lost 0 bases, with 5 bases spanning the gap. The CDR3 is made up of 14 amino acids. It was during active infection that Seattle patients were enrolled and then longitudinally followed. The TCR originated in a middle-aged woman with COVID-19, enrolled during active disease. This chain uses TRBV9 with TRBJ2-3, with D unclear. Material for sequencing was peripheral blood. CDR3 sequence: CASSVGPSTDTQYF. CDR3 nucleotides: TGTGCCAGCAGCGTAGGGCCCAGCACAGATACGCAGTATTTT.